This TCR beta chain appears in the sequencing data of a study of Tregs in tolerant kidney transplant recipients (dated by TCRdb to the late 2010s). Regarding the research as a whole: Transplants used related donors with nonmyeloablative bone marrow transplantation; mixed chimerism was transient in the human trials. The study used TCRbeta sequencing to identify donor-specific regulatory T cells before combined kidney and bone marrow transplantation, then tracked those cells after transplant.

The CDR3 contains 14 residues, cysteine and phenylalanine counted. Only the CDR3 portion is preserved as DNA: 42 bases, with reading frame beginning at the first base. V ends up 2 bases short and J 3 bases short, with an unmatched junction base count of 3. From the germline V gene, CDR1 is SGHVS and CDR2 is FNYEAQ. Note on this clone: There is no known antigen for this receptor. Base qualities were left out, and no much larger clone turns up one base away.

Broader findings and caveats from the paper: The most biologically relevant and donor-specific TCRbeta repertoire appeared to be identified by expanding Tregs with activated donor B cells. Because the PCR primers were changed over time for some patients, nucleotide-level comparison could not be performed across the samples from those patients. Biological reproducibility was not examined directly, but technical replication error appeared to be minimal. The study was limited by small patient numbers, and the findings need validation in larger populations and under other immunosuppression protocols. In tolerant patients, donor-specific Tregs expanded more than Tregs overall, which suggests antigen-driven rather than nonspecific expansion.

According to the study, the label for this sample's time point signals: blood sample drawn before combined kidney and bone marrow transplant. Thawed PBMCs were FACS-sorted into unstimulated Tregs (CD4+CD25+CD127-), CD4+ non-Tregs (CD4+CD25-), CD4 cells and CD8 cells. Thawed PBMCs were rested overnight at 37 degrees C with roughly 190 IU/ml IL-2 before Treg sorting. The patients were a handful of recipients of combined kidney and bone marrow transplants from the ITN036ST trial, and samples were available only for these trial subjects. Healthy control blood was processed to PBMCs with a Ficoll density gradient and then cryopreserved, whereas patient PBMCs were collected both before and after transplant. Genomic DNA was extracted from sorted cells with the QIAGEN DNeasy Blood and Tissue Kit for TCRbeta CDR3 sequencing. Through immunoSEQ, high-throughput TCRbeta CDR3 sequencing was done commercially, including PCR amplification with internal controls and bias correction. The study's own analysis went as follows. Unique productive TCRbeta sequences were defined by CDR3 nucleotide sequence when primers matched and otherwise by CDR3 amino acid sequence together with Vbeta and Jbeta genes. As a correction for sorting error, sequences shared between sorted populations at a frequency ratio of 2:1 or less were discarded, and the remaining shared sequences were assigned to the higher population. A sequence counted as donor-reactive if, in CFSE-low cells, the sequence had a frequency of at least 0.01% and was expanded at least 5-fold compared with unstimulated cells. Repertoire divergence was quantified by Jensen-Shannon divergence using the top 100 TCRbeta sequences ranked by frequency. For samples with multiple sequencing runs, sorting error was corrected separately for each run before the runs were pooled. TCRdb's version of the immuneACCESS table is confined to in-frame rearrangements and falls short of the full clone set. An unresolved V gene accounts for under half of the shortfall where checked; the remainder is of unknown origin. Clone size and the V and J calls come from that table; the DNA yielded D and trimming. This sample holds around 85,000 clones; around 93% were observed only once. Jointly, the top ten make up 0.34% of the sample.

Recombination linked TRBV7-6 to TRBJ2-5; 7 of the junction bases match TRBD1. This sample comprised Tregs from blood, obtained before the transplant. The sequence came from a human donor who received a combined kidney and bone marrow transplant. The DNA sequence is TGTGCCAGCAGCTTAAGGGACAGAAAAGAGACCCAGTACTTC. It is translated as CASSLRDRKETQYF.